This T cell receptor beta chain is from a study of blood T cell repertoires in COVID-19. Libraries were prepared by immunoSEQ multiplex PCR; TCRdb keeps only in-frame clonotypes and omits some of them. The table includes over 95,000 clones, 81% detected once. The germline gives CDR1 SGHTA, CDR2 FQGNSA. The CDR3 spans 12 residues. Unmatched junction bases numbered 4, after V lost 7 bases and J lost 5 bases. This clone was seen a few times. The sequenced sample was peripheral blood. This chain links TRBV7-2 with TRBJ2-7, with 8 bases matching TRBD1. The sequence came from a human donor in a cohort sampled during active COVID-19. For the CDR3, the DNA is TGTGCCAGCAACAACAGGGGGGACGAGCAGTACTTC. Translated, it gives CASNNRGDEQYF. The entire variable domain, with the rest obtained from reference TRBV7-2 and TRBJ2-7, is as follows: GAGVSQSPSNKVTEKGKDVELRCDPISGHTALYWYRQSLGQGLEFLIYFQGNSAPDKSGLPSDRFSAERTGGSVSTLTIQRTQQEDSAVYLCASNNRGDEQYFGPGTRLTVT.